There are a few counts of the clone carrying this T cell receptor beta chain. Its specificity is not known. Researchers ran the PCR with 60 Vbeta and 13 Jbeta primers. The assay was immunoSEQ multiplex PCR, and TCRdb's table has in-frame clones only and misses some. The repertoire holds 120,000 to 150,000 clones, around 80% seen once, with about 1.2% in the top ten. This entry comes from a study of cytomegalovirus exposure and HLA in healthy donors. Findings and caveats of the study: Later genetic work tied a missense DCLRE1C variant to beta-chain V and J trimming. The authors considered a cluster of highly shared sequence variants likely to be a sequencing artifact.

CDR1 and CDR2 from the germline V gene are SGHVS and FQNEAQ. The CDR3 length is 14 residues. The J segment lost 8 bases and the V segment lost 5 bases, leaving 8 bases of the junction unmatched. V is TRBV7-8 and J is TRBJ1-2, with 10 bases matching TRBD1. The clonotype originates from a female donor in good health and CMV-seronegative. Sequenced: PBMCs. CDR3: CASSKRQGAGGYTF. The CDR3 DNA is TGTGCCAGCAGCAAGAGACAGGGGGCCGGGGGCTACACCTTC.